This T cell receptor (beta chain) is drawn from a study of T cell responses to AZD1222 COVID-19 vaccine. Overall study: Second doses that came at about 4 or about 12 weeks were put together.

V dropped 2 bases and J dropped 0 bases, with 8 bases sitting between them. CDR3 length equals 13 residues. CDR1 GTSNPN and CDR2 SVGIG come from the germline V gene (reference sequence). TCRdb keeps only in-frame clones here, not all; method: immunoSEQ multiplex PCR. The sample contains under 200,000 clones, almost 95% of which appear only once. The chain uses TRBV30 and TRBJ2-7; maybe TRBD2 (5 bases). This clonotype was sampled from an adult in good health. The input for sequencing was peripheral blood, taken on day 0 of AZD1222 vaccination. CDR3 in DNA: TGTGCCTGGAGTTCCGGGAACTCCTACGAGCAGTACTTC. It translates to CAWSSGNSYEQYF.